These 26 T cell receptor beta chains came from one sample sequenced in a study of blood T cell repertoires in COVID-19. The repertoire was sequenced with immunoSEQ multiplex PCR; TCRdb's copy has only in-frame clones and lacks some. This repertoire shows approximately 400,000 clones, around 87% found once; its top ten account for 1.3%. The sample comprised PBMCs or T cells enriched from blood (not recorded which). The receptor set was obtained from a man aged 30 to 39 who had recovered from COVID-19.

V usage is TRBV5-1 and J usage is TRBJ2-2, with TRBD1 identical over 7 bases. The CDR3 extends over 14 amino acids. With 0 bases clipped from V and 4 bases from J, the junction kept 0 bases outside the gene matches. Per the germline V gene, CDR1 is SGHRS and CDR2 is YFSETQ. DNA of the CDR3: TGCGCCAGCAGCTTGGAGGGGGCCACCGGGGAGCTGTTTTTT. Translation: CASSLEGATGELFF.

The chain has TRBV6-4 and TRBJ1-1; 7 bases are shared with TRBD1. From germline, CDR1 is MRHNA and CDR2 SNTAGT. Unmatched junction bases numbered 5, after V lost 6 bases and J lost 4 bases. The CDR3 extends over 13 amino acids. The CDR3: CASRLTGTTEAFF. The CDR3 DNA is TGTGCCAGCAGATTGACAGGGACCACTGAAGCTTTCTTT.

The rearrangement uses TRBV27 and TRBJ2-5; 9 bases align to TRBD1. In germline, CDR1 is MNHEY, CDR2 SMNVEV (reference sequence). V lost 5 bases to trimming and J lost 6 bases; unmatched junction nucleotides: 10. This CDR3 has 15 residues. The CDR3 DNA reads TGTGCCAGCAGTCTGCTTGGACAGGGGATGAAGACCCAGTACTTC. Its translation: CASSLLGQGMKTQYF.

The chain couples TRBV4-1 to TRBJ2-1; 8 nucleotides match TRBD1. The CDR3 totals 16 residues. The germline V gene has CDR1 MGHRA and CDR2 YSYEKL. J lost 6 bases, V lost 0 bases, and 7 bases had no gene match. In DNA, the CDR3 is TGCGCCAGCAGCCAAGACCGGACAGGGTTACGCAATGAGCAGTTCTTC. This gives the protein CASSQDRTGLRNEQFF.

The gene calls are TRBV10-1 and TRBJ1-1; TRBD1 aligns across 9 bases. This CDR3 region has 15 residues. V shed 2 bases and J 9 bases; nucleotides not matched to a gene: 10. From germline, CDR1 is WNHNN and CDR2 SYGVQD (reference sequence). The CDR3 is CASSEGGTGMAKAFF. The DNA of the CDR3 is TGCGCCAGCAGTGAGGGGGGGACAGGGATGGCAAAAGCTTTCTTT.

The sample holds a few counts of this clone. The CDR3 spells CASSDWTGPPNTEAFF. In nucleotides, the CDR3 is TGCGCCAGCAGTGATTGGACAGGGCCCCCGAACACTGAAGCTTTCTTT. The chain couples TRBV10-2 to TRBJ1-1; 8 nucleotides line up with TRBD1. Germline trimming cut 3 bases from V and 1 base from J; bases unmatched to any gene: 7. From germline, CDR1 is WSHSY and CDR2 SAAADI. The CDR3 extends over 16 amino acids.

The gene calls are TRBV27 and TRBJ1-6; D may be TRBD1 (5 bases). The CDR3 has 15 residues. CDR1 is MNHEY and CDR2 is SMNVEV in the germline V gene (reference sequence). Trimming pared 6 bases from V and 6 bases from J, leaving 15 bases between. The chain's CDR3 is CASRPGKWINSPLHF. CDR3 nucleotides: TGTGCCAGCAGACCAGGGAAGTGGATTAATTCACCCCTCCACTTT.

The chain employs TRBV5-3 and TRBJ2-7; 7 bases align to TRBD1. TRBV5-3 is filed as an ORF, its function uncertain. After removal of 5 bases from V and 3 bases from J, the junction contained 14 bases not matched to a gene. CDR3 length: 16 residues. The CDR3 nucleotides read TGTGCCAGAAGTGCAGCACTTCGGGACAGACACTACGAGCAGTACTTC. It is translated as CARSAALRDRHYEQYF.

V usage is TRBV4-3 and J usage is TRBJ2-1; perhaps TRBD2 as D (5 bases). Germline loops: CDR1 LGHNA, CDR2 YSLEER. This CDR3 is built from 12 residues. Trimming removed 1 base from V and 7 bases from J, with 5 bases in between. The CDR3 loop is CASSQAGNEQFF. The CDR3 DNA sequence: TGCGCCAGCAGCCAAGCGGGGAATGAGCAGTTCTTC.

This sequence joins TRBV28 and TRBJ2-7, with TRBD2 matching 8 bases. The V and J ends lost 7 bases and 5 bases, in that order; junction bases with no gene match: 13. CDR3 size: 15 residues. Per germline, CDR1 MDHEN and CDR2 SYDVKM. The CDR3 bases are TGTGCCAGCACCACTCGGGAGGGATTGGTCAACGAGCAGTACTTC. It yields the protein CASTTREGLVNEQYF.

The rearrangement links TRBV4-1 to TRBJ1-2, with D tentatively TRBD1 (5 bases). V was clipped by 3 bases and J by 8 bases, with 19 bases between them. The CDR3 totals 15 residues. Looked up from germline, CDR1 is MGHRA and CDR2 is YSYEKL. The CDR3 coding sequence is TGCGCCAGCAGCCACCCATCAGGGAATTGGGGCGGCTACACCTTC. It codes for CASSHPSGNWGGYTF.

This chain uses TRBV7-2 with TRBJ2-1; 11 nucleotides match TRBD1. The CDR3 is 17 residues long. The V and J ends lost 5 bases and 6 bases, in that order; junction bases with no gene match: 12. CDR1 SGHTA and CDR2 FQGNSA come from the germline V gene. DNA of the CDR3: TGTGCCAGCAGCCCCTGGGACAGGGGGTTCAATGGCAATGAGCAGTTCTTC. Protein product: CASSPWDRGFNGNEQFF.

The rearrangement links TRBV5-1 to TRBJ2-7, with 8 bases matching TRBD2. This CDR3 spans 16 amino acids. Germline CDR1 reads SGHRS; CDR2 reads YFSETQ. V shed 1 base and J 5 bases; nucleotides not matched to a gene: 11. The CDR3 protein is CASSLPTGGPWDEQYF. In DNA, the CDR3 is TGCGCCAGCAGCTTGCCGACGGGGGGGCCTTGGGACGAGCAGTACTTC.

This chain joins TRBV6-2 or TRBV6-3 and TRBJ1-1, with 8 bases aligning to TRBD1. V was pared by 2 bases and J by 6 bases, with 8 bases of the junction left unmatched. The CDR3 length is 15 residues. The germline V gene encodes CDR1 MNHEY and CDR2 SVGEGT. The CDR3 protein is CASSYTWTGKAEAFF. The CDR3, as DNA: TGTGCCAGCAGTTACACCTGGACAGGGAAGGCTGAAGCTTTCTTT.

The V call is TRBV3-1 (or the pseudogene TRBV3-2), the J call TRBJ2-5; 7 positions agree with TRBD1. Germline V gives CDR1 LGHDT, CDR2 YNNKEL (reference sequence). CDR3 size: 13 residues. V gave up 6 bases and J gave up 4 bases; unmatched junction bases: 5. CDR3 nucleotides: TGTGCCAGCAGGACAGGGCTTGGAGAGACCCAGTACTTC. Encoded protein: CASRTGLGETQYF.

The chain couples TRBV15 to TRBJ1-5, with 7 bases lining up with TRBD1. This CDR3 spans 15 amino acids. Per germline, CDR1 LNHNV and CDR2 YYDKDF (reference sequence). Trimming cost V 5 bases and J 0 bases; bases outside gene matches: 4. CDR3 loop: CATSRQGNSNQPQHF. CDR3 DNA sequence: TGTGCCACCAGCCGACAGGGTAATAGCAATCAGCCCCAGCATTTT. The entire variable domain, with the rest obtained from reference TRBV15 and TRBJ1-5, is as follows: DAMVIQNPRYQVTQFGKPVTLSCSQTLNHNVMYWYQQKSSQAPKLLFHYYDKDFNNEADTPDNFQSRRPNTSFCFLDIRSPGLGDTAMYLCATSRQGNSNQPQHFGDGTRLSIL.

In this sample, this clone turned up a few times. V usage is TRBV7-8 and J usage is TRBJ2-7, with D possibly TRBD2 on 6 matching bases. The length of the CDR3 is 15 residues. Looked up from germline, CDR1 is SGHVS and CDR2 is FQNEAQ. V was cut by 1 base and J by 3 bases, with 13 bases left in between. The CDR3 DNA follows: TGTGCCAGCAGCTTAGTAAGGACTAAGTTCTACGAGCAGTACTTC. Amino acid sequence: CASSLVRTKFYEQYF.

The chain combines TRBV5-6 with TRBJ2-2; maybe TRBD1 (5 bases). The CDR3 spans 15 residues. V was clipped by 5 bases and J by 2 bases, with 13 bases between them. Looked up from germline, CDR1 is SGHDT and CDR2 is YYEEEE. The CDR3 DNA is TGTGCCAGCAGTTGGGGCAGGCTAAACACCGGGGAGCTGTTTTTT. Amino acid sequence: CASSWGRLNTGELFF. Based on the CDR3 plus reference TRBV5-6 and TRBJ2-2, the full variable domain is DAGVTQSPTHLIKTRGQQVTLRCSPKSGHDTVSWYQQALGQGPQFIFQYYEEEERQRGNFPDRFSGHQFPNYSSELNVNALLLGDSALYLCASSWGRLNTGELFFGEGSRLTVL.

This clone was seen a few times. The V gene is TRBV15, the J gene TRBJ2-5; D is ambiguous. The CDR3 contains 14 residues. V was trimmed by 0 bases and J by 3 bases, leaving 8 bases between them. Germline CDR1 LNHNV, CDR2 YYDKDF (reference sequence). The CDR3 nucleotides read TGTGCCACCAGCAGAGATAAGCTCAAAGAGACCCAGTACTTC. It is translated as CATSRDKLKETQYF.

The V and J genes are TRBV14 and TRBJ2-3, with 7 bases aligning to TRBD2. The germline gives CDR1 SGHDN, CDR2 FVKESK. The CDR3 is 16 amino acids. V shed 2 bases, J shed 2 bases, and the junction held 7 bases outside the gene matches. The CDR3 protein is CASSQFLGTITDTQYF. DNA of the CDR3: TGTGCCAGCAGCCAATTTCTCGGGACTATCACAGATACGCAGTATTTT. Using reference TRBV14 and TRBJ2-3 for the parts outside the CDR3, the full variable domain is EAGVTQFPSHSVIEKGQTVTLRCDPISGHDNLYWYRRVMGKEIKFLLHFVKESKQDESGMPNNRFLAERTGGTYSTLKVQPAELEDSGVYFCASSQFLGTITDTQYFGPGTRLTVL.

This clone occurred once. This sequence joins TRBV2 and TRBJ2-3; TRBD1 matches at 8 bases. Trimming took 6 bases from V and 2 from J; bases not matched to a gene: 7. The V gene's germline CDR1 is SNHLY and CDR2 FYNNEI. The CDR3 length is 15 residues. CDR3 sequence: CASSMGQVLTDTQYF. The DNA for the CDR3 is TGTGCCAGCAGCATGGGACAGGTACTCACAGATACGCAGTATTTT. Based on the CDR3 plus reference TRBV2 and TRBJ2-3, the full variable domain is EPEVTQTPSHQVTQMGQEVILRCVPISNHLYFYWYRQILGQKVEFLVSFYNNEISEKSEIFDDQFSVERPDGSNFTLKIRSTKLEDSAMYFCASSMGQVLTDTQYFGPGTRLTVL.

The rearrangement joins TRBV14 to TRBJ1-3, with 8 bases fitting TRBD1. V dropped 4 bases and J dropped 6; count of bases not matched to a gene: 5. This CDR3 contains 14 residues. The germline V gene has CDR1 SGHDN and CDR2 FVKESK. The CDR3, as DNA: TGTGCCAGCAGCCCTGGACAGGGCCTAAACACCATATATTTT. The encoded protein is CASSPGQGLNTIYF.

This clone was counted a few times. The rearrangement links TRBV9 to TRBJ1-5, with D uncertain. The germline CDR1 and CDR2 sequences are SGDLS and YYNGEE. V lost 4 bases and J lost 0, with 5 bases in between. This CDR3 contains 13 residues. Written as DNA, the CDR3 is TGTGCCAGCAGCCTTAATAGCAATCAGCCCCAGCATTTT. Translating it yields CASSLNSNQPQHF.

J is TRBJ2-7 and V is TRBV1; the table names TRBD2, a call not compared with the DNA. TRBV1 is designated a pseudogene. The CDR3 covers 16 residues. DNA of the CDR3: TGCACCAGCAGCCAAGAGCGGGCGGGGGCATCCTACGAGCAGTACTTC. Its protein is CTSSQERAGASYEQYF.

This clone was seen just once. This rearrangement joins TRBV19 to TRBJ1-6; the D gene is possibly TRBD1 (5 bases). There are 13 residues in the CDR3. CDR1 is LNHDA and CDR2 is SQIVND in the germline V gene (reference sequence). The V end was cut by 5 bases, the J end by 7 bases, with 9 bases between. In nucleotides, the CDR3 is TGTGCCAGTAGTTCGGCAGGGAATTCACCCCTCCACTTT. Translating gives CASSSAGNSPLHF.

The chain is built from TRBV12-3 or TRBV12-4 and TRBJ1-2; TRBD1 is a possible D gene (5 bases). The CDR3 length is 11 residues. Trimming took 8 bases from V and 5 from J, leaving 9 bases between them. In DNA, the CDR3 is TGTGCCAGCCGGGGGTTTTATGGCTACACCTTC. Its translation is CASRGFYGYTF.